This TCR beta chain is from a study of T cell changes during pregnancy in multiple sclerosis. Measured with immunoSEQ multiplex PCR; TCRdb has only the in-frame clones, and not every one. The sample holds about 52,000 clones, approximately 92% seen once. V shed 0 bases and J shed 4 bases, with 7 bases lying between them. Per the germline V gene, CDR1 is SGHNT and CDR2 is YYREEE (reference sequence). This CDR3 contains 13 residues. The origin of this receptor is a female donor with multiple sclerosis, enrolled in a pregnancy study. Sequencing used CD4+ T cells from peripheral blood mononuclear cells, obtained in the third trimester of pregnancy. The J gene is TRBJ1-2, the V gene TRBV5-4; a possible D gene is TRBD1 (5 bases). CDR3: CASSLGGGYGYTF. CDR3 coding DNA: TGTGCCAGCAGCTTGGGGGGCGGCTATGGCTACACCTTC.